Described below is a single TCR beta chain sequence and its context. This sample is part of a study of blood T cell repertoires in COVID-19. The overall study: COVID-19 samples, acute and convalescent, were from the United States, Italy and Spain. Sources were T cells, B-cell-depleted T cells, or PBMCs; the material itself was cDNA or gDNA.

Methods used by the authors: Estimation of nucleated cell counts was performed using reference gene primer amplification. Data came from immunoSEQ multiplex PCR; TCRdb stores just in-frame clones and leaves some out. That table supplies the V and J calls and clone size; D and trimming were determined from the DNA. The repertoire holds some 130,000 clones, more than 90% seen once, with 4% to 5% in the top ten. Patients at the Seattle site were enrolled during active infection and followed longitudinally. CDR3 length equals 13 residues. Losses at the gene ends were 4 bases for V and 3 bases for J; bases not matched to a gene: 2. Germline V CDR1 and CDR2: MRHNA, SNTAGT.

The material sequenced was peripheral blood. The chain employs TRBV6-4 and TRBJ2-5, with 7 positions matching TRBD1. This sequence originates from a man aged 60-69 years with COVID-19, enrolled during active disease. The CDR3 DNA reads TGTGCCAGCAGTGCAACAGGGGAAGAGACCCAGTACTTC. Amino acids: CASSATGEETQYF.